This passage covers 21 T cell receptor beta chains from one sample sequenced in a study of shared clonotypes between healthy human individuals. Repertoires were generated with immunoSEQ multiplex PCR, while TCRdb's copy carries only in-frame clones and drops some. This table has fewer than 3 million clones, about nine tenths appearing once. Material for sequencing was naive CD4+ T cells from PBMCs. The subset: CD45RA+ positively selected. Every receptor here comes from a man between 18 and 29 years old in good health. Some clones in this sample may be carry-over from other donors' samples.

The genes are TRBV30 and TRBJ2-7; a weak D match, TRBD1 (5 bases). V dropped 3 bases and J dropped 7 bases, with 7 bases sitting between them. The CDR3 consists of 10 residues. Germline CDR1 reads GTSNPN; CDR2 reads SVGIG (reference sequence). CDR3 loop: CAWRQEEQYF. DNA for the CDR3: TGTGCCTGGAGACAGGAAGAGCAGTACTTC.

The CDR3 loop is CASSERAGLGTEAFF. The DNA for the CDR3 is TGTGCCAGCAGTGAACGGGCAGGGCTGGGCACTGAAGCTTTCTTT. The chain links TRBV6-1 to TRBJ1-1, with D perhaps matching TRBD1 (5 bases). Trimming stripped 2 bases from V and 4 bases from J, with 14 bases between. Germline-derived CDR1 and CDR2 are MNHNS and SASEGT. The CDR3 has 15 amino acids.

The chain joins TRBV7-9 to TRBJ1-4; D unresolved. Germline V gene sequence: CDR1 SEHNR, CDR2 FQNEAQ (reference sequence). V lost 5 bases to trimming and J lost 7 bases, with 20 bases between them. This CDR3 region has 16 residues. For the CDR3, the DNA is TGTGCCAGCAGCGAACGGGCGGGTGCGGGAGGTGAAAAACTGTTTTTT. It translates to CASSERAGAGGEKLFF.

CDR3 in amino acids: CASSRTGVSQPQHF. The CDR3 DNA reads as TGTGCCAGCAGCCGAACAGGGGTGAGTCAGCCCCAGCATTTT. This chain links TRBV9 with TRBJ1-5, with 7 positions matching TRBD1. CDR3 length equals 14 residues. J was trimmed by 6 bases and V by 4 bases; bases with no gene match: 7. Germline-derived CDR1 and CDR2 are SGDLS and YYNGEE. Filled out from reference TRBV9 and TRBJ1-5, the complete variable domain reads DSGVTQTPKHLITATGQRVTLRCSPRSGDLSVYWYQQSLDQGLQFLIQYYNGEERAKGNILERFSAQQFPDLHSELNLSSLELGDSALYFCASSRTGVSQPQHFGDGTRLSIL.

V gene TRBV11-2 combines with J gene TRBJ2-5, with a tentative D call TRBD1 (5 bases). The J call may be wrong; the DNA end is better matched by TRBJ2-7. Per germline, CDR1 SGHAT and CDR2 FQNNGV. This CDR3 comprises 15 residues. This CDR3 reads CASSQAPGFVDEQYF. Written as DNA, the CDR3 is TGTGCCAGCAGCCAGGCGCCAGGGTTCGTCGACGAGCAGTACTTC.

The gene calls are TRBV7-8 and TRBJ2-5; D might be TRBD2 (6 bases). CDR1 and CDR2 (germline): SGHVS, FQNEAQ. CDR3 length: 14 residues. Trimming left V 2 bases short and J 5 bases short, with 12 bases between. The CDR3 spells CASSLSSGRETQYF. As DNA, the CDR3 is TGTGCCAGCAGCTTAAGTTCTGGGAGGGAGACCCAGTACTTC.

The V call is TRBV19, the J call TRBJ1-2, with unresolved D. Trimming took off 1 base at V and 3 bases at J, with 12 bases between the two ends. The CDR3 contains 15 residues. CDR1 is LNHDA and CDR2 is SQIVND in the germline V gene (reference sequence). CDR3 sequence reads: CASSIVPAGDYGYTF. The CDR3 DNA sequence: TGTGCCAGTAGTATAGTGCCCGCGGGCGACTATGGCTACACCTTC.

As concerns this clone: The same CDR3 is also encoded by other DNA sequences in this sample. J is TRBJ2-5 and V is TRBV11-2; TRBD1 agrees at 9 bases. The CDR3 loop spans 16 amino acids. V lost 5 bases to trimming and J lost 1 base; unmatched junction nucleotides: 8. Germline CDR1 is SGHAT and CDR2 is FQNNGV. DNA of the CDR3: TGTGCCAGCAGCCAGGGGGGGACAGGGTTCCAAGAGACCCAGTACTTC. Translating gives CASSQGGTGFQETQYF.

The rearrangement uses TRBV18 and TRBJ2-7, with 7 bases lining up with TRBD2. V lost 3 bases and J lost 7; bases outside the gene matches: 12. The CDR3 runs 15 residues. In germline, CDR1 is KGHSH, CDR2 LQKENI. CDR3 amino acids: CASSPQGGTIGEQYF. The CDR3 DNA is TGTGCCAGCTCACCCCAGGGAGGGACTATCGGGGAGCAGTACTTC.

With regard to this clone: Other DNA sequences in this specimen translate into the identical CDR3. The rearrangement uses TRBV5-1 and TRBJ2-7, with D perhaps TRBD1 or TRBD2 (6 bases each). The CDR3 sequence is 15 residues long. CDR1 is SGHRS, CDR2 YFSETQ, per germline. The V end lost 0 bases, the J end lost 3 bases, and 13 bases lay between the germline ends. The CDR3 here is CASSLVTGAGYEQYF. DNA for the CDR3: TGCGCCAGCAGCTTGGTGACGGGGGCCGGCTACGAGCAGTACTTC.

In nucleotides, the CDR3 is TGTGCCAGCAGCTTATACGGCAGCACAGATACGCAGTATTTT. This codes for CASSLYGSTDTQYF. The chain recombines TRBV7-2 with TRBJ2-3; D uncertain. Germline V gene sequence: CDR1 SGHTA, CDR2 FQGNSA. Deletions cut 2 bases from V and 0 bases from J, with 6 bases between. This CDR3 has 14 amino acids. Supplemented by reference TRBV7-2 and TRBJ2-3, the full variable domain reads GAGVSQSPSNKVTEKGKDVELRCDPISGHTALYWYRQSLGQGLEFLIYFQGNSAPDKSGLPSDRFSAERTGGSVSTLTIQRTQQEDSAVYLCASSLYGSTDTQYFGPGTRLTVL.

The rearrangement links TRBV6-1 to TRBJ1-2; TRBD1 is a possible D gene (6 bases). Germline CDR1 MNHNS, CDR2 SASEGT. Trimming cost V 2 bases and J 0 bases, with 10 bases left between them. The CDR3 consists of 15 residues. The DNA for the CDR3 is TGTGCCAGCAGTGAATTTCCAGGGGCTAACTATGGCTACACCTTC. Protein product: CASSEFPGANYGYTF.

The chain recombines TRBV28 with TRBJ1-4; 8 nucleotides match TRBD1. The V gene end was trimmed by 5 bases and the J gene end by 4 bases; junction bases not matched to a gene: 6. The CDR3 is 15 amino acids. Germline loops: CDR1 MDHEN, CDR2 SYDVKM. The CDR3 sequence: CASSPHGQGNEKLFF. Here the CDR3 DNA reads TGTGCCAGCAGTCCCCACGGACAGGGTAATGAAAAACTGTTTTTT.

V gene TRBV11-2 combines with J gene TRBJ2-7, with 10 bases matching TRBD1. V was pared by 5 bases and J by 4 bases, with 8 bases of the junction left unmatched. This CDR3 is built from 15 residues. CDR1 is SGHAT and CDR2 is FQNNGV in the germline V gene. CDR3 sequence reads: CASSMDRGEGYEQYF. The CDR3 DNA reads as TGTGCCAGCAGCATGGACAGGGGGGAAGGATACGAGCAGTACTTC.

The gene calls are TRBV6-6 and TRBJ1-5; TRBD1 matches 9 bases. This CDR3 contains 15 residues. The germline V gene encodes CDR1 MNHNY and CDR2 SVGAGI (reference sequence). Trimming cost V 5 bases and J 4 bases; bases outside gene matches: 6. CDR3 protein: CASSQGTGLNQPQHF. Written as DNA, the CDR3 is TGTGCCAGCAGTCAGGGGACAGGGCTGAATCAGCCCCAGCATTTT.

The V gene is TRBV19, the J gene TRBJ2-5; no reliable D call. CDR3 size: 15 residues. Germline-derived CDR1 and CDR2 are LNHDA and SQIVND (reference sequence). The V and J ends lost 5 bases and 1 base respectively, with 14 bases between them. The CDR3 DNA reads as TGTGCCAGTAGTCCCGACCGATTGGGCCAAGAGACCCAGTACTTC. Its protein product is CASSPDRLGQETQYF.

The V gene is TRBV5-5, the J gene TRBJ2-2, with 7 bases matching TRBD2. Losses at the gene ends were 4 bases for V and 7 bases for J; bases not matched to a gene: 13. The CDR3 has 16 residues. Per the germline V gene, CDR1 is SGHKS and CDR2 is YYEKEE (reference sequence). CDR3 bases: TGTGCCAGCAGCCGTCAACCCGGGGGAGGGAGCGGGGAGCTGTTTTTT. This translates into CASSRQPGGGSGELFF.

This chain joins TRBV16 and TRBJ1-1; no clear D. CDR1 is KGHSY, CDR2 FQNENV, per germline. Between the trimmed V and J ends, which lost 2 bases and 6 bases, there was a span of 13 bases. The CDR3 is made up of 14 amino acids. The CDR3 loop reads CASSQRPSGAEAFF. The DNA for the CDR3 is TGTGCCAGCAGCCAACGACCAAGCGGGGCTGAAGCTTTCTTT.

The chain employs TRBV9 and TRBJ1-3, with D perhaps TRBD1 (5 bases). This CDR3 contains 16 residues. With 2 bases removed from V and 0 bases from J, the gap between germline ends came to 12 bases. Germline lookup yields CDR1 SGDLS and CDR2 YYNGEE. CDR3 DNA: TGTGCCAGCAGCGTTGGGGGGATGAGCTCTGGAAACACCATATATTTT. It specifies CASSVGGMSSGNTIYF.

This rearrangement joins TRBV18 to TRBJ2-1, with a possible D match to TRBD1 (6 bases). V lost 4 bases, J lost 5 bases, and 15 bases lay in between. There are 15 residues in the CDR3. Germline V gene sequence: CDR1 KGHSH, CDR2 LQKENI. The CDR3 is CASSRNRVGDNEQFF. CDR3 DNA: TGTGCCAGCTCACGAAACAGGGTCGGGGACAATGAGCAGTTCTTC.

J is TRBJ1-1 and V is TRBV5-5; 11 positions agree with TRBD1. The CDR3 extends over 14 amino acids. The junction had 3 bases not matched to a gene; V was cut back by 3 bases and J by 5 bases. Germline V gene data show CDR1 as SGHKS and CDR2 as YYEKEE (reference sequence). This CDR3 reads CASSWGTGGTEAFF. The CDR3 region has the DNA TGTGCCAGCAGCTGGGGGACAGGGGGAACTGAAGCTTTCTTT.